This TCR beta chain originates from a study of cytomegalovirus exposure and HLA in healthy donors. At the level of the study: The use of the same platform for the 100 to 150 validation repertoires and the 550 to 700 first-cohort repertoires was reported by a later analysis.

This clone was recorded at least ten times. The CDR3 covers 15 residues. Germline V gene sequence: CDR1 SGHDN, CDR2 FVKESK. The germline V and J ends were trimmed by 0 bases and 5 bases, with 13 bases remaining between them. Assay: immunoSEQ multiplex PCR; the TCRdb copy retains only in-frame clones and omits some. The table includes around 98,000 clones, 70% to 90% detected once. The receptor was derived from a woman in her 30s in good health and CMV-seronegative. The chain is built from TRBV14 and TRBJ1-1; weak D call: TRBD1 (6 bases). Sequencing was done on a sample of PBMCs. This CDR3 reads CASSQDPGGRTEAFF. The CDR3 DNA follows: TGTGCCAGCAGCCAAGATCCGGGGGGGCGGACTGAAGCTTTCTTT.